The TCR beta chain described here comes from a study of Graves' ophthalmopathy and Graves' hyperthyroidism. General study findings and limits: Blood also carried most expanded thyroid clonotypes exceeding 0.001 frequency.

RNA transcripts were the source from which TCR beta CDR3 regions were amplified. HTBI primers served in a first-round RT-PCR, which a second-round multiplex PCR followed. A single record per CDR3 protein comes from TCRdb applying MiXCR to the multiplex PCR reads. The sample contains roughly 400,000 distinct CDR3 sequences, roughly 14% of which appear only once. This clonotype has ten or more counts. Antigen specificity is unknown. Germline V gene lookup returns CDR1 SGHRS and CDR2 YFSETQ. V lost 0 bases to trimming and J lost 5 bases, with 14 bases between them. This CDR3 has 15 amino acids. This clonotype originated in a woman aged 18-29 years with stable Graves' hyperthyroidism. Sequenced material: peripheral blood. The chain joins TRBV5-1 to TRBJ1-1; D is possibly TRBD1 (6 bases). The CDR3 sequence: CASSLAAGARTEAFF. The CDR3 nucleotides read TGCGCCAGCAGCTTGGCGGCAGGGGCAAGGACTGAAGCTTTCTTT.